The 23 T cell receptor beta chains reported below all come from one sample, sequenced in a study of patients and donors after allogeneic stem cell transplantation. From the RT-PCR reads, TCRdb called clonotypes with MiXCR, one entry per CDR3 protein. The repertoire holds about a million distinct CDR3 sequences, around 17% seen once, with under 6.5% in the top ten. Sequenced sample: blood, either unsorted or a sorted T cell fraction (not recorded which). The receptors here all came from a human donor who was either an allogeneic HSCT recipient or a stem cell or donor lymphocyte infusion donor (not recorded which). It is not recorded whose cells these are; they may come from a transplant donor.

The chain employs TRBV12-3 or TRBV12-4 and TRBJ2-1; TRBD2 matches 7 bases. CDR3 length: 16 residues. V gave up 5 bases and J gave up 7 bases; unmatched junction bases: 14. For the CDR3, the DNA is TGTGCCAGCAGTCGACTAGCCCCTAGGGTCGGGAATGAGCAGTTCTTC. This codes for CASSRLAPRVGNEQFF.

The chain uses TRBV2 and TRBJ2-1, with 8 bases fitting TRBD2. V dropped 2 bases and J dropped 6; count of bases not matched to a gene: 6. The CDR3 has 15 residues. Germline assignment: CDR1 SNHLY and CDR2 FYNNEI. CDR3 nucleotides: TGTGCCAGCAGTGAATTGGGCCTAGCGGGCAATGAGCAGTTCTTC. It encodes CASSELGLAGNEQFF.

Note on this clonotype: A junction boundary mismatches the germline segment, possibly from a read error. This chain joins TRBV6-5 and TRBJ2-2; TRBD2 matches 14 bases. This CDR3 has 16 amino acids. CDR1 and CDR2 from the germline V gene are MNHEY and SVGAGI. The DNA of the CDR3 is TGTACCAGCAGTTGGGGACTAGCGGGGGCCACCGGGGAGCTGTTTTTT. Its protein product is CTSSWGLAGATGELFF.

The rearrangement links TRBV5-8 to TRBJ1-1; D ambiguous. This CDR3 has 14 amino acids. Trimming took 4 bases from V and 0 from J, leaving 10 bases between them. Germline lookup yields CDR1 SGHTS and CDR2 YDEGEE. Written as DNA, the CDR3 is TGTGCCAGCAGCCTGCGGTGGTTGAACACTGAAGCTTTCTTT. The encoded protein is CASSLRWLNTEAFF.

This clonotype was recorded a few times. The chain is built from TRBV12-3 or TRBV12-4 and TRBJ1-5; 9 nucleotides align to TRBD1. Trimming took 1 base from V and 12 from J; bases not matched to a gene: 7. This CDR3 spans 14 amino acids. DNA of the CDR3: TGTGCCAGCAGTTTAGAGACAGGGGGGTACTTCCAGCATTTT. This translates into CASSLETGGYFQHF.

There are a few counts of this clonotype. V and J are TRBV3-1 and TRBJ2-7, with D hard to call. V was trimmed by 1 base and J by 0 bases, leaving 10 bases between them. The germline gives CDR1 LGHDT, CDR2 YNNKEL (reference sequence). This CDR3 is 15 amino acids long. CDR3 in amino acids: CASSQGAGNSYEQYF. The CDR3 DNA sequence: TGTGCCAGCAGCCAAGGGGCAGGAAACTCCTACGAGCAGTACTTC.

This rearrangement joins TRBV25-1 to TRBJ2-2; D is unclear. This CDR3 spans 16 amino acids. Germline CDR1 reads MGHDK; CDR2 reads SYGVNS. The V gene lost 6 bases and the J gene lost 0 bases, with 14 bases spanning the gap. The CDR3 nucleotides read TGTGCCAGCAGCCGACACGGAAAAGCGAACACCGGGGAGCTGTTTTTT. Its protein product is CASSRHGKANTGELFF.

The V and J genes are TRBV15 and TRBJ1-4; 7 positions agree with TRBD1. Unmatched junction bases numbered 1, after V lost 2 bases and J lost 7 bases. The V gene's germline CDR1 is LNHNV and CDR2 YYDKDF (reference sequence). The CDR3 is 13 residues long. The CDR3 coding sequence is TGTGCCACCAGCAGACAGGGGGGTGAAAAACTGTTTTTT. It yields the protein CATSRQGGEKLFF.

This clonotype was seen more than once but under ten times. The rearrangement links TRBV20-1 to TRBJ2-1, with D possibly TRBD2 on 6 matching bases. CDR3 length equals 15 residues. In germline, CDR1 is DFQATT, CDR2 SNEGSKA (reference sequence). V lost 4 bases to trimming and J lost 0 bases, with 13 bases between them. The CDR3 reads CSATRLVASYNEQFF. The CDR3 coding sequence is TGCAGTGCTACCCGACTAGTCGCCTCCTACAATGAGCAGTTCTTC.

V and J are TRBV29-1 and TRBJ2-5, with a tentative D call TRBD1 (6 bases). CDR3 length: 14 residues. From germline, CDR1 is SQVTM and CDR2 ANQGSEA. Trimming pared 2 bases from V and 3 bases from J, leaving 13 bases between. The CDR3 DNA reads as TGCAGCGTTGAAAGGCAGGGGACCAAAGAGACCCAGTACTTC. Amino acid sequence: CSVERQGTKETQYF. Full variable domain (rest looked up from reference TRBV29-1 and TRBJ2-5): SAVISQKPSRDICQRGTSLTIQCQVDSQVTMMFWYRQQPGQSLTLIATANQGSEATYESGFVIDKFPISRPNLTFSTLTVSNMSPEDSSIYLCSVERQGTKETQYFGPGTRLLVL.

The chain recombines TRBV9 with TRBJ2-1, with D hard to call. CDR1 and CDR2 (germline): SGDLS, YYNGEE. V gave up 0 bases and J gave up 9 bases, with 10 bases separating them. The CDR3 has 13 amino acids. CDR3 in DNA: TGTGCCAGCAGCGTAGCTTCGGCTGCTGAGCAGTTCTTC. It yields the protein CASSVASAAEQFF.

In this sample, this clonotype turned up a few times. J is TRBJ2-6 and V is TRBV7-8; 13 bases agree with TRBD2. From germline, CDR1 is SGHVS and CDR2 FQNEAQ. This CDR3 spans 18 amino acids. The ends lost 5 bases at V and 0 bases at J; junction bases unmatched: 4. The CDR3 reads CASSPGLAGVSGANVLTF. The CDR3 DNA follows: TGTGCCAGCAGCCCTGGACTAGCGGGAGTCTCTGGGGCCAACGTCCTGACTTTC. Full variable domain (rest looked up from reference TRBV7-8 and TRBJ2-6): GAGVSQSPRYKVAKRGQDVALRCDPISGHVSLFWYQQALGQGPEFLTYFQNEAQLDKSGLPSDRFFAERPEGSVSTLKIQRTQQEDSAVYLCASSPGLAGVSGANVLTFGAGSRLTVL.

V usage is TRBV7-9 and J usage is TRBJ2-3, with 11 bases matching TRBD1. Germline assignment: CDR1 SEHNR and CDR2 FQNEAQ (reference sequence). V lost 7 bases and J lost 4; bases outside the gene matches: 10. CDR3 length equals 16 residues. The DNA for the CDR3 is TGTGCCAGCATCCCTGGACAGGGGGCGCGATCAGATACGCAGTATTTT. Protein sequence: CASIPGQGARSDTQYF.

This chain joins TRBV7-2 and TRBJ2-1; weak D call: TRBD1 (5 bases). CDR1 is SGHTA and CDR2 is FQGNSA in the germline V gene. The CDR3 is 13 residues long. Trimming shortened V by 3 bases and J by 9 bases, and 12 bases separated the two germline ends. CDR3 bases: TGTGCCAGCAGCTTCCCTGGAAGGGGTGAGCAGTTCTTC. Protein sequence: CASSFPGRGEQFF. Full variable domain (remainder filled in from reference TRBV7-2 and TRBJ2-1): GAGVSQSPSNKVTEKGKDVELRCDPISGHTALYWYRQSLGQGLEFLIYFQGNSAPDKSGLPSDRFSAERTGGSVSTLTIQRTQQEDSAVYLCASSFPGRGEQFFGPGTRLTVL.

In its sample, this clonotype was seen many times. The V call is TRBV7-9, the J call TRBJ2-2; D is ambiguous. This CDR3 region has 14 residues. Trimming took 3 bases from V and 1 from J, leaving 6 bases between them. Germline CDR1 reads SEHNR; CDR2 reads FQNEAQ (reference sequence). The CDR3 coding sequence is TGTGCCAGCAGCTTGGGCAAGAACACCGGGGAGCTGTTTTTT. Amino acid sequence: CASSLGKNTGELFF.

This clonotype was picked up many times. This chain's CDR3 is CASSYGTNGNMYF. CDR3 coding DNA: TGTGCCAGCAGTTACGGGACTAATGGGAATATGTACTTC. The chain uses TRBV6-5 and TRBJ2-7; 7 nucleotides match TRBD2. Germline values: CDR1 MNHEY, CDR2 SVGAGI. Trimming at V came to 2 bases and at J to 12 bases, leaving 10 bases not matched to a gene. This CDR3 is built from 13 residues.

The chain couples TRBV4-3 to TRBJ2-3; 12 bases align to TRBD2. Unmatched junction bases numbered 7, after V lost 4 bases and J lost 5 bases. This CDR3 contains 16 residues. From germline, CDR1 is LGHNA and CDR2 YSLEER. The CDR3 nucleotides are TGCGCCAGCAGCCCTACTAGCGGGGGGAGGGTAGATACGCAGTATTTT. Its translation: CASSPTSGGRVDTQYF.

The chain employs TRBV29-1 and TRBJ2-5; D is undetermined. The CDR3 extends over 12 amino acids. Trimming cost V 7 bases and J 5 bases, with 14 bases left between them. In germline, CDR1 is SQVTM, CDR2 ANQGSEA. This CDR3 reads CSGAQTRETQYF. CDR3 nucleotides: TGCAGCGGAGCCCAGACGCGGGAGACCCAGTACTTC.

V is TRBV7-2 and J is TRBJ2-1; D is undetermined. V was trimmed by 1 base and J by 3 bases, leaving 13 bases between them. Per germline, CDR1 SGHTA and CDR2 FQGNSA. This CDR3 is 16 amino acids long. The CDR3, as DNA: TGTGCCAGCAGCTTAGTCCCCGGTGTGGGCTACAATGAGCAGTTCTTC. It translates to CASSLVPGVGYNEQFF.

This clonotype is a singleton in its sample. The V call is TRBV11-2, the J call TRBJ2-1; TRBD2 agrees at 12 bases. The CDR3 consists of 18 residues. J lost 7 bases, V lost 5 bases, and 15 bases had no gene match. CDR1 is SGHAT and CDR2 is FQNNGV in the germline V gene. The CDR3 protein is CASSPPPASGGAVNEQFF. In DNA, the CDR3 is TGTGCCAGCAGCCCCCCTCCGGCTAGCGGGGGGGCCGTGAATGAGCAGTTCTTC.

This clonotype appeared a few times. The chain is built from TRBV5-1 and TRBJ2-2, with D perhaps TRBD1 (5 bases). Trimming shortened V by 6 bases and J by 8 bases, and 17 bases separated the two germline ends. This CDR3 region has 14 residues. Per the germline V gene, CDR1 is SGHRS and CDR2 is YFSETQ. The CDR3: CASTQTQGVGELFF. The CDR3 DNA sequence: TGCGCCAGCACCCAAACCCAGGGTGTTGGGGAGCTGTTTTTT.

This clonotype was counted between two and nine times. The chain joins TRBV6-1 to TRBJ1-4; the D gene is possibly TRBD1 (5 bases). Germline assignment: CDR1 MNHNS and CDR2 SASEGT. The CDR3 extends over 16 amino acids. V lost 7 bases, J lost 4 bases, and 19 bases lay in between. The CDR3 reads CASIISPTVNNEKLFF. Written as DNA, the CDR3 is TGTGCCAGCATTATAAGTCCGACAGTGAATAATGAAAAACTGTTTTTT.

This clonotype was seen more than once but under ten times. The rearrangement uses TRBV30 and TRBJ1-1, with a tentative D call TRBD1 (5 bases). V lost 5 bases to trimming and J lost 1 base, with 11 bases between them. The CDR3 has 13 amino acids. Germline V gives CDR1 GTSNPN, CDR2 SVGIG (reference sequence). The CDR3 sequence is CAWAGTGNTEAFF. CDR3 in DNA: TGTGCCTGGGCCGGGACGGGGAACACTGAAGCTTTCTTT.